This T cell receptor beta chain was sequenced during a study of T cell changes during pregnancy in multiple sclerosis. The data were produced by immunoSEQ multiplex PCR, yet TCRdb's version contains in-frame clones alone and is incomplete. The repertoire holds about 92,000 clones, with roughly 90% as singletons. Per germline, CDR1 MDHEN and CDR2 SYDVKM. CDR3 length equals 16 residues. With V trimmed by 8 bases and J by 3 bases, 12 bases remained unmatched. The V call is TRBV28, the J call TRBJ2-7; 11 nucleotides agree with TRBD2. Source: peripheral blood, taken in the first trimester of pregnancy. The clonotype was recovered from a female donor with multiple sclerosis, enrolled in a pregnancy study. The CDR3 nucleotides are TGTGCCAGCCTTAAACTAGCGGGAGTTACCTACTACGAGCAGTACTTC. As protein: CASLKLAGVTYYEQYF.